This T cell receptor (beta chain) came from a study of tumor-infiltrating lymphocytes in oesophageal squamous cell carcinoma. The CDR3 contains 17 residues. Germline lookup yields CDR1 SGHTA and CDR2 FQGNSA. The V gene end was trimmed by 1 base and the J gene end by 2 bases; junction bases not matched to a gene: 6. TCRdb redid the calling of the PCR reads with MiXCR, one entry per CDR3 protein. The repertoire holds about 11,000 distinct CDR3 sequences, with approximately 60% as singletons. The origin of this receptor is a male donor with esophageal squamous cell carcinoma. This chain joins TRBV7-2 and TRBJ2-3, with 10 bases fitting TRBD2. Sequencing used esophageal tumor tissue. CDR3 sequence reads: CASSLVGGLASTDTQYF. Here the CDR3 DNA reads TGTGCCAGCAGCTTAGTAGGGGGACTAGCGTCCACAGATACGCAGTATTTT.